The entry that follows covers one T cell receptor (beta chain) sequence. This clone's antigen is unknown. No much larger clone exists at a distance of one base, and base qualities are not known. The junction carries 15 bases between V and J, which are trimmed by 4 bases and 10 bases respectively. Spanning cysteine to phenylalanine, the CDR3 consists of 13 amino acids. Solely the CDR3 DNA is kept, with 39 bases framed from the first base. The germline V gene provides CDR1 SGDLS and CDR2 YYNGEE. The sample is drawn from a study of T cell responses to AZD1222 COVID-19 vaccine (dated by TCRdb to 2020 to 2022). In terms of the full investigation: Because spike-specific TCR depth and breadth did not differ between the two schedules, AZD1222 recipients who got a second dose at roughly 4 weeks were pooled with those who got a second dose at roughly 12 weeks. A total of about 240 trial participants underwent TCR sequencing, of whom 200 to 220 received two doses of AZD1222 and about 26 received two doses of the MenACWY control vaccine. Trial participants were enrolled by age into 18-55, 56-69 and 70-plus year subgroups, with about 150, 27 and 61 TCR-sequenced participants respectively. Study-wide conclusions, independent of this receptor: Most participants were white British and females outnumbered males, and the authors suggested that clonal diversity may have been underestimated. Conclusions about previously exposed vaccinees are limited because only six or seven AZD1222 recipients were SARS-CoV-2 seropositive at baseline. Spike-specific TCR breadth and depth rose significantly after two AZD1222 doses compared with day 0 and with MenACWY recipients. In the small 56-69-year group, the increase in depth fell short of significance, most likely because of low power. Reportedly, close to half of the unique spike-specific TCRs recognized epitopes lying outside the regions that are mutated in the B.1.351 and B.1.1.7 variants. CD4 TCRs associated with the vaccine covered the entire spike protein, and the dominant responses were in regions 160-218 and 743-854. No day 14 peak-response samples were available, so repertoires were characterized only after the peak T cell response.

The CDR3 regions of human TCRbeta chains were analyzed by immunosequencing. In the authors' own workflow: TCRs in the repertoires were matched against a reference library of SARS-CoV-2-specific TCRs that had been generated with the MIRA antigen-specificity platform. Breadth meant the fraction of unique TCRs that were SARS-CoV-2-associated, whereas depth meant the fraction of total T cells that were SARS-CoV-2-associated. Using the MIRA data, each spike-specific TCR was assigned both to the spike region to which the TCR was reactive and to a CD4 or CD8 class. Log10-transformed breadth and depth values were compared by one-way ANOVA with Sidak's multiple comparisons tests. In its TCRdb copy, this immuneACCESS table keeps in-frame sequences only and misses some clones. Where compared with another copy, unresolved V genes explain less than half of these, and the others have no known cause. V, J and clone size are those of that table, while D and trimming were read from the DNA. The sample has about 110,000 clones on record, just under 95% of them singletons. Roughly 7.8% of the sample is taken by the ten largest.

The time point label here, explained by the study, means: baseline before first vaccination. Vaccinee samples came from UK trials COV001 and COV002, including a single-blind randomized controlled phase 2/3 trial of AZD1222 (ChAdOx1 nCoV-19) in healthy adults. For TCRbeta chain sequencing, PBMC samples were collected from trial participants at day 0 and at day 28 after the second dose. This material consisted of peripheral blood, taken on day 0 of AZD1222 vaccination. The chain couples TRBV9 to TRBJ1-5; the D gene lacks a confident call. The clonotype was recovered from an adult in good health. In nucleotides, the sequence is TGTGCCAGCAGCTCGAGAGACTGGGGTCCCCAGCATTTT. Protein translation: CASSSRDWGPQHF. Full variable domain (CDR3 extended with the reference TRBV9 and TRBJ1-5 proteins): DSGVTQTPKHLITATGQRVTLRCSPRSGDLSVYWYQQSLDQGLQFLIQYYNGEERAKGNILERFSAQQFPDLHSELNLSSLELGDSALYFCASSSRDWGPQHFGDGTRLSIL.